The rows below give T cell receptor beta chains drawn from one sample of a study of T-cell memory formation after mild COVID-19. From the 5' RACE reads, TCRdb called clonotypes with MiXCR, one entry per CDR3 protein. The sample comprises 350,000 to 500,000 distinct CDR3 sequences, 20% to 30% of which are singletons, and around 14% rests with the top ten. Sequencing was carried out using PBMCs or a T cell subset sorted from them (not recorded which). The receptor source for this set is an adult woman who had mild COVID-19 (a few samples of this study predate the infection). Cell type and time point are not known. CDR3s include the opening cysteine and the closing phenylalanine or tryptophan. D genes are given only for firm matches. Where a row states a size, it is once, few, many or the class of an expanded clone; other rows omit it.

TRBV20-1	NA	TRBJ2-1	NA	TGCAGTGCTAGAGATCGTGGGGCCGGGGGGACACACAATGAGCAGTTCTTC	CSARDRGAGGTHNEQFF
TRBV7-3	TRBD2	TRBJ2-3	NA	TGTGCCAGCAGCAAAGCAGCGGGGGGCAGCACAGATACGCAGTATTTT	CASSKAAGGSTDTQYF
TRBV6-2/TRBV6-3	TRBD2	TRBJ2-3	few	TGTGCCAGCAGTTACACGGCTAGCGGATACACAGATACGCAGTATTTT	CASSYTASGYTDTQYF
TRBV20-1	TRBD1	TRBJ1-1	few	TGCAGTGCTAATCAGGGACAGGGAGGATCCACTGAAGCTTTCTTT	CSANQGQGGSTEAFF
TRBV7-2	NA	TRBJ1-5	few	TGTGCCAGCAGCGCCCAGAGGACCCAGCATTTT	CASSAQRTQHF
TRBV11-3	NA	TRBJ2-7	NA	TGTGCCAGCAGCGCTACGCTGGGGAGGTATCCTTCTCACGAGCAGTACTTC	CASSATLGRYPSHEQYF
TRBV12-3/TRBV12-4	NA	TRBJ2-3	few	TGTGCCAGCAGCCGGTCCTCTTTCACAGATACGCAGTATTTT	CASSRSSFTDTQYF
TRBV5-5	NA	TRBJ1-3	NA	TGTGCCAGCGACAGCTACTCTGGAAACACCATATATTTT	CASDSYSGNTIYF
TRBV4-2	TRBD1	TRBJ2-3	NA	TGTGCCAGCAGCCATTTCCTCGGGACAGGGGGCGCAGATACGCAGTATTTT	CASSHFLGTGGADTQYF
TRBV7-9	TRBD2	TRBJ2-5	few	TGTGCCAGCAGCTTAGCCACTAGCGACCAAGAGACCCAGTACTTC	CASSLATSDQETQYF
TRBV7-9	NA	TRBJ2-5	few	TGTGCCAGCACGCCGCCCCCGCGAGGATTAGCTCGTTATGGGGAGACCCAGTACTTC	CASTPPPRGLARYGETQYF
TRBV12-3/TRBV12-4	NA	TRBJ2-4	many	TGTGCCAGCAGTTTAGCCCCCCGTAGCATTCAGGGCTTC	CASSLAPRSIQGF
TRBV30	NA	TRBJ2-1	once	TGTGCCTGGAGGCACCCCGCAGGTGGTGAGCAGTTCTTC	CAWRHPAGGEQFF
TRBV4-2	NA	TRBJ2-2	NA	TGTGCCAGCAGAGGATCCGGGACACCCACCGGGGAGCTGTTTTTT	CASRGSGTPTGELFF
TRBV5-1	NA	TRBJ2-7	NA	TGCGCCAGCACCTTAGACAACTCCTACGAGCAGTACTTC	CASTLDNSYEQYF
TRBV10-3	NA	TRBJ1-5	NA	TGTGCCATCAGTGCCCCACAGACCTATCAGCCCCAGCATTTT	CAISAPQTYQPQHF
TRBV24-1	NA	TRBJ2-5	NA	TGTGCCACCAGTGATTTGCGTCCAGGCGTAGAGACCCAGTACTTC	CATSDLRPGVETQYF
TRBV12-3/TRBV12-4	NA	TRBJ2-1	NA	TGTGCCAGCAGGGGGGGCGGGAGACCCTACAATGAGCAGTTCTTC	CASRGGGRPYNEQFF
TRBV7-2	NA	TRBJ2-1	NA	TGTGCCAGCAGGGAAACTAGTTTGCCCTACAATGAGCAGTTCTTC	CASRETSLPYNEQFF
TRBV5-1	TRBD2	TRBJ2-1	few	TGCGCCAGCAGCTCTACAGGGGGCCTAGACGGACTAGCGGGAGACAATGAGCAGTTCTTC	CASSSTGGLDGLAGDNEQFF
TRBV11-2	NA	TRBJ2-3	NA	TGTGCCAGCAGCTTTGACGGCAGCACAGATACGCAGTATTTT	CASSFDGSTDTQYF
TRBV6-1	NA	TRBJ2-7	few	TGTGCCAGCAGTGAAGGCGGGGCAGTTGCCTACGAGCAGTACTTC	CASSEGGAVAYEQYF
TRBV19	TRBD1	TRBJ1-2	NA	TGTGCCAGCACCAACCGACGGACAGGGGGTGGCTACACCTTC	CASTNRRTGGGYTF
TRBV2	TRBD1	TRBJ2-4	few	TGTGCCAGCACCTGGACAGGGCTTAACAGGGGCATTCAGTACTTC	CASTWTGLNRGIQYF
TRBV7-9	TRBD1	TRBJ1-1	NA	TGTGCCAGCAGCCAGGGACAGATTTTGAACACTGAAGCTTTCTTT	CASSQGQILNTEAFF
TRBV6-5	TRBD1	TRBJ2-1	NA	TGTGCCAGCAGTTACTCCCGGGACAGGTTCCGTCAAGTCTTC	CASSYSRDRFRQVF
TRBV20-1	NA	TRBJ1-5	NA	TGCAGTGCAAGGGAGGGGGGGATTTATAGCAATCAGCCCCAGCATTTT	CSAREGGIYSNQPQHF
TRBV9	NA	TRBJ2-6	NA	TGTGCCAGCAGCGCGTACACTGGGGCCAACGTCCTGACTTTC	CASSAYTGANVLTF
TRBV29-1	TRBD1	TRBJ1-1	NA	TGCAGCGTTGAACCACGACAGGGGCTGATCACTGAAGCTTTCTTT	CSVEPRQGLITEAFF
TRBV5-1	NA	TRBJ2-1	many	TGCGCCAGCAGACCAGACTACTGGGATGAGCAGTTCTTC	CASRPDYWDEQFF
TRBV2	NA	TRBJ2-5	NA	TGTGCCAGCCTACACTGGTCAGGGAAGGGACAAGAGACCCAGTACTTC	CASLHWSGKGQETQYF
TRBV7-6	NA	TRBJ2-5	few	TGTGCCAGCAGCGTGGCGTGGGAGACCCAGTACTTC	CASSVAWETQYF
TRBV4-1	NA	TRBJ2-3	NA	TGCGCCAGCAGCCAAGATCGGGGACAAGCGCAGTATTTT	CASSQDRGQAQYF
TRBV20-1	NA	TRBJ2-2	NA	TGCAGTGCTAGAGATCGAGATAGCCCCGGGGAGCTGTTTTTT	CSARDRDSPGELFF
TRBV12-3/TRBV12-4	TRBD2	TRBJ2-7	NA	TGTGCCAGCAGACCCTCTAGCGGGGGCTACGAGCAGTACTTC	CASRPSSGGYEQYF